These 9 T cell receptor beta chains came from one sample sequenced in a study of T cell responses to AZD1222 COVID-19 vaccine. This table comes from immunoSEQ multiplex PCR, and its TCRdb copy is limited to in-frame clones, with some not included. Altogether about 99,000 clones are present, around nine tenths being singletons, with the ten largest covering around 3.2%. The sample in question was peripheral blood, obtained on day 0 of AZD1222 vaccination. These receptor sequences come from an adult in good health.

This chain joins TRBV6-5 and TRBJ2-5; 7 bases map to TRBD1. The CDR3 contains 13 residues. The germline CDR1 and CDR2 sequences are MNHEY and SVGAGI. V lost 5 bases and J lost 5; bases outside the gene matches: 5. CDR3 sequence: CASSSRGMETQYF. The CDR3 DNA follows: TGTGCCAGCAGTAGCAGGGGGATGGAGACCCAGTACTTC.

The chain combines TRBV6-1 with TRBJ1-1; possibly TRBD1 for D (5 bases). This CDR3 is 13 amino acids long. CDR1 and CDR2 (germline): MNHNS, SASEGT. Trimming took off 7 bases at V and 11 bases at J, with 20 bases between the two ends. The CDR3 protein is CASTNEGEVTAFF. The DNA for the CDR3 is TGTGCCAGCACAAACGAAGGGGAGGTCACGGCTTTCTTT.

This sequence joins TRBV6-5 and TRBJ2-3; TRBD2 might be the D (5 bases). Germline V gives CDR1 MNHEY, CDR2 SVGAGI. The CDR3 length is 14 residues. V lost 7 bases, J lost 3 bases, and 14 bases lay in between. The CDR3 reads CASKGGHSTDTQYF. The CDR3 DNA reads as TGTGCCAGCAAGGGCGGGCACAGTACAGATACGCAGTATTTT.

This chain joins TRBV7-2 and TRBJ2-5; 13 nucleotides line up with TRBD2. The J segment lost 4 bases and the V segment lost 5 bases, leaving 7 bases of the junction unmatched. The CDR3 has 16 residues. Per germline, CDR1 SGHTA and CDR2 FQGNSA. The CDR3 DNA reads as TGTGCCAGCAGCCCACGGACTAGCGGGGGTGCAGAGACCCAGTACTTC. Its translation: CASSPRTSGGAETQYF.

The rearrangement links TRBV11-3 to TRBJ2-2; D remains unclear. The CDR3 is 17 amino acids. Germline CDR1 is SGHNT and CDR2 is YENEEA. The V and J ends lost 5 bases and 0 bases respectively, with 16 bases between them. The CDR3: CASSPTTLSANTGELFF. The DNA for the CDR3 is TGTGCCAGCAGCCCCACGACTCTCTCCGCGAACACCGGGGAGCTGTTTTTT.

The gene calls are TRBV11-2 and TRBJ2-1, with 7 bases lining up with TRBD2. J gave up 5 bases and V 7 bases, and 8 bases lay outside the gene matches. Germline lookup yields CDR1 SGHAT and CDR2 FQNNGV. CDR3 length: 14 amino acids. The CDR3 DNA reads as TGTGCCAGCATCCGTATTGGGGGGGACAATGAGCAGTTCTTC. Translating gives CASIRIGGDNEQFF.

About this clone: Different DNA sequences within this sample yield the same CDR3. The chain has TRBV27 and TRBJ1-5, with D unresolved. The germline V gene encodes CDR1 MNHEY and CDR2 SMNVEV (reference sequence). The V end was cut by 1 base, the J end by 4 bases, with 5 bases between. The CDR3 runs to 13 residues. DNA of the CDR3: TGTGCCAGCAGTTTATGGGGAAATCAGCCCCAGCATTTT. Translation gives CASSLWGNQPQHF.

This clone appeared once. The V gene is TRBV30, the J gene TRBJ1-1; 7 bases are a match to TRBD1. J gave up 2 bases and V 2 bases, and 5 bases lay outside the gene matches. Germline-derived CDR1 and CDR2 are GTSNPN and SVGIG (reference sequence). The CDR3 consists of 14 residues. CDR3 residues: CAWSLGTVNTEAFF. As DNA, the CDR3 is TGTGCCTGGAGTCTCGGGACAGTAAACACTGAAGCTTTCTTT. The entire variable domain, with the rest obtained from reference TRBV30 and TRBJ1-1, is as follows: SQTIHQWPATLVQPVGSPLSLECTVEGTSNPNLYWYRQAAGRGLQLLFYSVGIGQISSEVPQNLSASRPQDRQFILSSKKLLLSDSGFYLCAWSLGTVNTEAFFGQGTRLTVV.

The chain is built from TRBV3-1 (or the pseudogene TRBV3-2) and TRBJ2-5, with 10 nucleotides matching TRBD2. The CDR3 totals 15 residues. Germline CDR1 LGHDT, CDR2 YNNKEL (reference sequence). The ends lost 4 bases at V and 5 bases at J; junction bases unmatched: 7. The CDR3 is CASSLRPSGSETQYF. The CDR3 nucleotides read TGTGCCAGCAGCCTCAGGCCTAGCGGGAGTGAGACCCAGTACTTC.